One sample yielded the 8 T cell receptor beta chains listed below, sequenced in a study of cytomegalovirus exposure and HLA in healthy donors. Profiling relied on immunoSEQ multiplex PCR, and the TCRdb table lists in-frame clones only, not all of them. Here the sample spans 200,000 to 250,000 clones, over 80% being singletons. Specimen: PBMCs. Receptors originate from a woman aged 25 to 45 in good health and CMV-seropositive.

J is TRBJ1-1 and V is TRBV30; no reliable D call. The germline V gene encodes CDR1 GTSNPN and CDR2 SVGIG (reference sequence). This CDR3 has 13 residues. Trimming removed 0 bases at V and 0 bases at J, with 5 bases between. For the CDR3, the DNA is TGTGCCTGGAGTGTACACGTGAACACTGAAGCTTTCTTT. This gives the protein CAWSVHVNTEAFF.

The rearrangement joins TRBV27 to TRBJ2-1, with TRBD2 matching 9 bases. V shed 6 bases, J shed 4 bases, and the junction held 7 bases outside the gene matches. The CDR3 extends over 15 amino acids. Per the germline V gene, CDR1 is MNHEY and CDR2 is SMNVEV (reference sequence). DNA of the CDR3: TGTGCCAGCAGCCTAAGAAGCGGGGGGTACAATGAGCAGTTCTTC. Its translation: CASSLRSGGYNEQFF.

The V gene is TRBV28, the J gene TRBJ1-5, with D possibly TRBD1 on 5 matching bases. V dropped 4 bases and J dropped 1 base, with 5 bases sitting between them. This CDR3 contains 13 residues. CDR1 is MDHEN, CDR2 SYDVKM, per germline. The CDR3 region has the DNA TGTGCCAGCAGTTGGGACAGCAATCAGCCCCAGCATTTT. Its translation: CASSWDSNQPQHF.

This chain links TRBV6-5 with TRBJ2-4; the D gene is possibly TRBD2 (5 bases). V gave up 0 bases and J gave up 0 bases, with 6 bases separating them. The CDR3 is 15 amino acids. Looked up from germline, CDR1 is MNHEY and CDR2 is SVGAGI. CDR3 nucleotide sequence: TGTGCCAGCAGTTACTCGCTAGCAGCCAAAAACATTCAGTACTTC. Its protein product is CASSYSLAAKNIQYF.

The chain has TRBV11-3 and TRBJ2-1, with TRBD2 matching 13 bases. This CDR3 has 16 residues. Germline CDR1 reads SGHNT; CDR2 reads YENEEA. Trimming removed 5 bases from V and 8 bases from J; junction bases left unmatched: 9. CDR3 region: CASSRTSGSIGDEQFF. CDR3 DNA sequence: TGTGCCAGCAGCCGGACTAGCGGGAGCATAGGTGATGAGCAGTTCTTC.

The chain links TRBV10-3 to TRBJ2-5; 12 nucleotides align to TRBD1. Germline trimming cut 9 bases from V and 5 bases from J; bases unmatched to any gene: 4. CDR3 length: 13 residues. From germline, CDR1 is ENHRY and CDR2 SYGVKD. CDR3 nucleotide sequence: TGTGCCATGGGGACAGGGGGCCTGGAGACCCAGTACTTC. Translation gives CAMGTGGLETQYF.

The J gene is TRBJ2-1, the V gene TRBV5-1; 14 bases align to TRBD2. Trimming cost V 4 bases and J 10 bases; bases outside gene matches: 16. Germline V gene sequence: CDR1 SGHRS, CDR2 YFSETQ. CDR3 size: 18 residues. CDR3 region: CASSRVGRLAGGPREQFF. In nucleotides, the CDR3 is TGCGCCAGCAGCCGAGTCGGGAGACTAGCGGGAGGGCCAAGGGAGCAGTTCTTC.

Comment on this clone: Germline is not matched at one junction end, which may reflect a read error. CDR3: CASSLSGKGEAFF. The CDR3 nucleotides are TGTGCTAGCAGCTTAAGCGGGAAGGGTGAAGCTTTCTTT. The chain carries TRBV7-7 and TRBJ1-1, with no clear D. The CDR3 runs 13 residues. Germline loops: CDR1 SSHAT, CDR2 FNYEAQ (reference sequence).